This TCR beta chain originates from a study of spatial heterogeneity in lung cancer. This clonotype has at least ten counts. TCR cDNA molecules each had a unique molecular identifier. TCRdb analysed the 5' RACE reads with MiXCR anew, one entry per CDR3 protein. The sample shows 50,000 to 65,000 distinct CDR3 sequences, more than 7% of them seen only once. Regarding time point: sample taken at primary tumor resection. The input material, whole RNA from tumor, nontumor lung or frozen PBMC, was sequenced unsorted. The donors, 70 to 80 patients with untreated early-stage non-small cell lung cancer, provided the samples. The sequencing used PBMCs, collected at surgery. The sequence derives from a female donor with early-stage non-small cell lung cancer.

CDR3 DNA sequence: TGTGCCAGCAGCATGACCAGGGAAGAGACCCAGTACTTC. The encoded protein is CASSMTREETQYF. The V call is TRBV7-2, the J call TRBJ2-5, with D perhaps matching TRBD1 (5 bases). In germline, CDR1 is SGHTA, CDR2 FQGNSA. The CDR3 is 13 amino acids. Trimming shortened V by 5 bases and J by 3 bases, and 10 bases separated the two germline ends. The full variable domain, rest sourced from reference TRBV7-2 and TRBJ2-5, is GAGVSQSPSNKVTEKGKDVELRCDPISGHTALYWYRQSLGQGLEFLIYFQGNSAPDKSGLPSDRFSAERTGGSVSTLTIQRTQQEDSAVYLCASSMTREETQYFGPGTRLLVL.